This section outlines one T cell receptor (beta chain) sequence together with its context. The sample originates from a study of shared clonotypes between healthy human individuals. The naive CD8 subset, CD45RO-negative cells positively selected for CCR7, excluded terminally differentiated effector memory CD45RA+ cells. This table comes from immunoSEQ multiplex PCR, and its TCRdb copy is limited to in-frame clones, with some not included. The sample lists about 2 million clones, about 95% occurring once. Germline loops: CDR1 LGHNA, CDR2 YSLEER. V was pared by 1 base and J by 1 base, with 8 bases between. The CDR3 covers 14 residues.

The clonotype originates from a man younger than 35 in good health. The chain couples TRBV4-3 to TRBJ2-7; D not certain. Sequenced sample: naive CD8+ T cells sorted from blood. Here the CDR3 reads CASSQGMVSYEQYF. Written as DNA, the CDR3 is TGCGCCAGCAGCCAAGGGATGGTTTCCTACGAGCAGTACTTC.